The rows below give T cell receptor beta chains drawn from one sample of a study of blood T cell repertoires in COVID-19. TCRdb's table, derived via immunoSEQ multiplex PCR, lists solely in-frame clones and lacks some. The table has 50,000 or so clones, around four fifths seen once. The sequencing sample was made of peripheral blood. These receptors came from a man aged 35-49 years with acute or convalescent COVID-19. The CDR3 runs from the conserved cysteine through the conserved F or W. The D gene is left open where the match is weak. Rows give clone size only sometimes, using once, few, many, or a class for an expanded clone.

v_gene	d_gene	abundance	j_gene	CDR3aa	CDR3nt
TRBV30	-	-	TRBJ1-6	CAWRLTGSHNSPLHF	TGTGCCTGGAGGTTAACAGGGTCCCATAATTCACCCCTCCACTTT
TRBV5-1	-	-	TRBJ1-1	CASKPRAAAPIQEAFF	TGCGCCAGCAAACCGAGGGCGGCTGCCCCTATACAGGAAGCTTTCTTT
TRBV4-3	TRBD1	-	TRBJ2-6	CASSQEPSGQGFSGANVLTF	TGCGCCAGCAGCCAAGAGCCTTCGGGACAGGGTTTTTCTGGGGCCAACGTCCTGACTTTC
TRBV19	-	-	TRBJ2-2	CASSLWTVGRTGELFF	TGTGCCAGTAGTTTATGGACCGTGGGGCGCACCGGGGAGCTGTTTTTT
TRBV25-1	-	once	TRBJ2-2	CASSDSLLSTGELFF	TGTGCCAGCAGTGACTCCTTATTATCCACCGGGGAGCTGTTTTTT
TRBV5-4	TRBD2	-	TRBJ2-7	CASSPGTSSYEQYF	TGTGCCAGCAGCCCCGGGACTAGTTCCTACGAGCAGTACTTC
TRBV18	-	-	TRBJ1-2	CASSPRQERGYTF	TGTGCCAGCTCTCCTAGACAGGAGCGTGGCTACACCTTC
TRBV5-1	TRBD1	-	TRBJ1-1	CASSPGTGGLNTEAFF	TGCGCCAGCAGCCCTGGGACAGGGGGCTTGAACACTGAAGCTTTCTTT
TRBV10-2	TRBD2	-	TRBJ2-3	CASSESSGASGGYTQYF	TGCGCCAGCAGTGAGTCGAGTGGGGCTAGCGGGGGATATACGCAGTATTTT
TRBV6-5	-	-	TRBJ1-6	CASKRSFTGTSPLHF	TGTGCCAGCAAAAGATCATTTACAGGAACTTCACCCCTCCACTTT
TRBV6-5	-	-	TRBJ1-1	CASSQSGGYTEAFF	TGTGCCAGCAGCCAGTCTGGGGGGTACACTGAAGCTTTCTTT
TRBV7-9	-	-	TRBJ1-6	CASSLYRVESPLHF	TGTGCCAGCAGCTTATACAGGGTGGAATCACCCCTCCACTTT
TRBV30	TRBD1	-	TRBJ2-2	CAWNGDTGGNTGELFF	TGTGCCTGGAATGGGGACACAGGGGGCAACACCGGGGAGCTGTTTTTT
TRBV24-1	TRBD1	-	TRBJ2-2	CATSDNYRGRTGELFF	TGTGCCACCAGTGATAATTACAGGGGAAGAACCGGGGAGCTGTTTTTT
TRBV5-1	TRBD1	-	TRBJ1-1	CASSQTGASLVAFF	TGCGCCAGCAGCCAGACAGGGGCCTCCTTGGTGGCTTTCTTT
TRBV6-1	-	-	TRBJ2-3	CASSEDRGFRQYF	TGTGCCAGCAGTGAAGATAGGGGGTTTCGGCAGTATTTT
TRBV5-1	-	-	TRBJ1-6	CASSLAQAPNSPLHF	TGCGCCAGCAGCTTGGCACAGGCCCCTAATTCACCCCTCCACTTT
TRBV18	-	-	TRBJ1-1	CASSLSQGTEAFF	TGTGCCAGCTCACTTTCACAGGGAACTGAAGCTTTCTTT
TRBV2	-	once	TRBJ1-5	CASRIQGDQPQHF	TGTGCCAGCAGGATACAGGGAGATCAGCCCCAGCATTTT
TRBV6-6	TRBD1	-	TRBJ2-3	CASRPGQGLIDTQYF	TGTGCCAGCAGGCCGGGACAGGGTTTGATAGATACGCAGTATTTT
TRBV5-6	TRBD1	once	TRBJ1-1	CASTTPSQGGTEAFF	TGTGCCAGCACCACTCCCTCACAGGGGGGCACTGAAGCTTTCTTT
TRBV5-1	-	-	TRBJ2-2	CASSFQGQYTGELFF	TGCGCCAGCAGCTTTCAGGGACAATACACCGGGGAGCTGTTTTTT
TRBV6-1	-	-	TRBJ2-2	CASSENRALWGELFF	TGTGCCAGCAGTGAAAACAGGGCCTTGTGGGGGGAGCTGTTTTTT
TRBV3-1/TRBV3-2	-	-	TRBJ2-7	CASSQRGGSYEQYF	TGTGCCAGCAGCCAAAGGGGGGGCTCCTACGAGCAGTACTTC
TRBV9	TRBD2	-	TRBJ2-3	CASSVSGLASQDTQYF	TGTGCCAGCAGCGTATCAGGACTAGCGAGTCAAGATACGCAGTATTTT
TRBV6-6	TRBD2	-	TRBJ2-2	CAAKGGGDTGELFF	TGTGCCGCCAAGGGCGGGGGGGACACCGGGGAGCTGTTTTTT
TRBV6-5	TRBD1	-	TRBJ2-4	CASSDGQGTKNIQYF	TGTGCCAGCAGCGACGGACAGGGAACCAAAAACATTCAGTACTTC
TRBV6-5	-	-	TRBJ2-7	CASSRSVSYEQYF	TGTGCCAGCAGTAGAAGCGTTTCCTACGAGCAGTACTTC
TRBV11-2	-	-	TRBJ2-5	CASSLADIWDWRGGETQYF	TGTGCCAGCAGCCTCGCGGACATATGGGACTGGCGGGGAGGAGAGACCCAGTACTTC
TRBV9	-	-	TRBJ2-1	CASSLSPGGGEQFF	TGTGCCAGCAGTCTTTCGCCCGGGGGTGGTGAGCAGTTCTTC
TRBV7-2	-	-	TRBJ1-2	CASSFAQGGGYTF	TGTGCCAGCAGCTTCGCCCAAGGGGGTGGCTACACCTTC
TRBV11-2	-	-	TRBJ1-1	CASSLDRGMNTEAFF	TGTGCCAGCAGCTTAGATCGGGGTATGAACACTGAAGCTTTCTTT
TRBV14	-	-	TRBJ2-7	CASSQGGRQSTYEQYF	TGTGCCAGCAGCCAAGGGGGGCGACAGTCTACCTACGAGCAGTACTTC
TRBV2	-	-	TRBJ1-1	CASSDRGKVMNTEAFF	TGTGCCAGCAGTGATCGGGGAAAGGTGATGAACACTGAAGCTTTCTTT
TRBV30	TRBD1	once	TRBJ1-5	CAWTEQGALYQPQHF	TGTGCCTGGACTGAACAGGGGGCCCTTTATCAGCCCCAGCATTTT
TRBV19	-	-	TRBJ2-1	CASKTAVAGNEQFF	TGTGCCAGTAAAACGGCGGTAGCCGGGAATGAGCAGTTCTTC
TRBV2	-	-	TRBJ1-2	CASSEFGRTQNYGYTF	TGTGCCAGCAGTGAATTTGGCAGAACCCAGAACTATGGCTACACCTTC
TRBV3-1/TRBV3-2	TRBD2	once	TRBJ2-7	CASSHGLAGNYEQYF	TGTGCCAGCAGCCATGGACTAGCGGGGAACTACGAGCAGTACTTC
TRBV4-2	TRBD1	few	TRBJ1-5	CASSQDWTGFNQPQHF	TGTGCCAGCAGCCAAGACTGGACAGGGTTCAATCAGCCCCAGCATTTT
TRBV13	-	once	TRBJ2-1	CASSLAGDNNEQFF	TGTGCCAGCAGCTTAGCGGGGGATAACAATGAGCAGTTCTTC
TRBV19	-	-	TRBJ2-1	CASMVGQGRSHNEQFF	TGTGCCAGTATGGTGGGGCAGGGGCGCTCCCACAATGAGCAGTTCTTC
TRBV5-5	-	-	TRBJ2-7	CASSPGHLYEQYF	TGTGCCAGCAGCCCGGGACACCTCTACGAGCAGTACTTC
TRBV11-2	-	-	TRBJ1-1	CASSLGGYVPLAFF	TGTGCCAGCAGCTTAGGGGGCTACGTGCCATTAGCTTTCTTT
TRBV13	-	few	TRBJ1-6	CASSSWSSESPLHF	TGTGCCAGCAGCTCCTGGTCGTCTGAGTCACCCCTCCACTTT
TRBV5-4	TRBD2	-	TRBJ2-5	CASSPAGSQETQYF	TGTGCCAGCAGCCCAGCGGGGAGCCAAGAGACCCAGTACTTC
TRBV19	TRBD1	-	TRBJ2-5	CASKRTGGQETQYF	TGTGCCAGTAAAAGGACAGGGGGCCAAGAGACCCAGTACTTC
TRBV3-1/TRBV3-2	-	-	TRBJ2-1	CASSSAGVEQFF	TGTGCCAGCAGCTCAGCCGGGGTTGAGCAGTTCTTC
TRBV11-2	-	-	TRBJ2-7	CASSLNDGDSYEQYF	TGTGCCAGCAGCTTAAACGACGGGGATTCCTACGAGCAGTACTTC